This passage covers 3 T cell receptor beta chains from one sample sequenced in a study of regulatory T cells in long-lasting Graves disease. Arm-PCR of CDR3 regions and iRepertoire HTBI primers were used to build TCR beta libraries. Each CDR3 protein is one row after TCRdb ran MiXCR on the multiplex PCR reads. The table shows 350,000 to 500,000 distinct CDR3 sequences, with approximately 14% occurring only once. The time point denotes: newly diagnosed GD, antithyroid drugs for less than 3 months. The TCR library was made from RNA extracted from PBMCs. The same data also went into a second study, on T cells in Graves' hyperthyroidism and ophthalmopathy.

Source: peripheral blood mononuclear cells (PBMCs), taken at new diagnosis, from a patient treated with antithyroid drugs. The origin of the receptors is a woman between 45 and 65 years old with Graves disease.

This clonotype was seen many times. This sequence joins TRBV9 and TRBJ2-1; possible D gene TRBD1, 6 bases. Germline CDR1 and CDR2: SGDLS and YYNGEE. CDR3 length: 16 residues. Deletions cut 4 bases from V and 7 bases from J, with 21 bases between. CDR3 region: CASSSRKGVRTNEQFF. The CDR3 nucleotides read TGTGCCAGCAGCTCAAGAAAGGGGGTCCGTACAAATGAGCAGTTCTTC.

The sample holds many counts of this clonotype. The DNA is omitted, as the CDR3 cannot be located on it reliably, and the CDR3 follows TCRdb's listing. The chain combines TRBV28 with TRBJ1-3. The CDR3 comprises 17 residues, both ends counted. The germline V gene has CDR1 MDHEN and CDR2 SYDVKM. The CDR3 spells CASSLYFGPRAGNTIYF.

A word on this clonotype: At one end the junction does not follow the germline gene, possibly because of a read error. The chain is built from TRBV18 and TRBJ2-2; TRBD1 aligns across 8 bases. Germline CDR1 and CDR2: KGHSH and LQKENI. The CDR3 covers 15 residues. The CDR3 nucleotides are TGTGCCAACTCACCAGCAGGGGGCCACACCGGGGAGCTGTTTTTT. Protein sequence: CANSPAGGHTGELFF.